This T cell receptor beta chain comes out of a study of blood T cell repertoires in COVID-19. Study-wide context: Both acute and convalescent COVID-19 samples were obtained from the United States, Italy and Spain.

Libraries were prepared by immunoSEQ multiplex PCR; TCRdb keeps only in-frame clonotypes and omits some of them. The sample lists roughly 230,000 clones, roughly 80% occurring once. Sequences were obtained from peripheral blood. The clonotype comes from a woman between 50 and 59 years old with acute or convalescent COVID-19.

The CDR3 DNA reads as TGTGCCAGCAAGACCCCAGGATCGCGTCAGCCCCAGCATTTT. Its translation is CASKTPGSRQPQHF. The V call is TRBV19, the J call TRBJ1-5; D not resolved. There are 14 residues in the CDR3. Trimming removed 9 bases from V and 6 bases from J, with 18 bases in between. Germline assignment: CDR1 LNHDA and CDR2 SQIVND (reference sequence).